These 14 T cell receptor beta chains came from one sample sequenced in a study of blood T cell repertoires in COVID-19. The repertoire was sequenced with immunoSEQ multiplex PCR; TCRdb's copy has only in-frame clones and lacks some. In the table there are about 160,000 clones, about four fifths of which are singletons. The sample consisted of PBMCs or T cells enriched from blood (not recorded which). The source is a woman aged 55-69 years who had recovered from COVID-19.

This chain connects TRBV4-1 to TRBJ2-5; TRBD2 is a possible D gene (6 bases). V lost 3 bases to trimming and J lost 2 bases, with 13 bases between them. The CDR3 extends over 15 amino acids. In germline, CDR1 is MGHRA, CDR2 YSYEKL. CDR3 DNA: TGCGCCAGCAGCCACCTCAGCCGGGAGCAAGAGACCCAGTACTTC. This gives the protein CASSHLSREQETQYF.

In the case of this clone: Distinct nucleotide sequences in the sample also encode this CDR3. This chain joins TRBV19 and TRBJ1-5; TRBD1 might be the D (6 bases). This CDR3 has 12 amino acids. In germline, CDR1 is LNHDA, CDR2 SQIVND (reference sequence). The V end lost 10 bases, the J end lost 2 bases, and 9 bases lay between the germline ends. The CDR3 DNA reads TGTGCCACCAACAGGGGCAATCAGCCCCAGCATTTT. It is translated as CATNRGNQPQHF.

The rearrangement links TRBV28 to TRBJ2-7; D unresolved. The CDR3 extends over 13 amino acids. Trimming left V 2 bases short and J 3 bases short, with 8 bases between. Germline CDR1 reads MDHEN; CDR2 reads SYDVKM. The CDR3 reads CASSLLLGYEQYF. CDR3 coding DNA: TGTGCCAGCAGTTTACTTCTCGGCTACGAGCAGTACTTC.

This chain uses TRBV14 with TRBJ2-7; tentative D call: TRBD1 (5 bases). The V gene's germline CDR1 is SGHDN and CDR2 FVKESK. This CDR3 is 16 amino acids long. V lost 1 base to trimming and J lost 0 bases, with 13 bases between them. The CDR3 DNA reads TGTGCCAGCAGCCAAGTAGGAACAGGTGACTCCTACGAGCAGTACTTC. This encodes CASSQVGTGDSYEQYF. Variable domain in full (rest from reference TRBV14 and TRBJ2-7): EAGVTQFPSHSVIEKGQTVTLRCDPISGHDNLYWYRRVMGKEIKFLLHFVKESKQDESGMPNNRFLAERTGGTYSTLKVQPAELEDSGVYFCASSQVGTGDSYEQYFGPGTRLTVT.

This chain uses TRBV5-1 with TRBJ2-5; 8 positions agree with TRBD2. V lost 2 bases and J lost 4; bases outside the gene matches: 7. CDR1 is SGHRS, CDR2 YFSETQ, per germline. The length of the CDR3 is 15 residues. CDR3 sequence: CASSFVAGTGETQYF. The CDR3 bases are TGCGCCAGCAGCTTCGTAGCGGGGACGGGAGAGACCCAGTACTTC.

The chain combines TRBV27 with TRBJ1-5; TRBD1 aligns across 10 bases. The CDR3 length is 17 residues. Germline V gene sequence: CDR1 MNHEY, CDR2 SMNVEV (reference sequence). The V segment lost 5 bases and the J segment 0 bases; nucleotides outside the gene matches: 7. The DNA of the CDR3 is TGTGCCAGCAGTAGCCGGGACAGGGGCCTTAGCAATCAGCCCCAGCATTTT. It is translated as CASSSRDRGLSNQPQHF.

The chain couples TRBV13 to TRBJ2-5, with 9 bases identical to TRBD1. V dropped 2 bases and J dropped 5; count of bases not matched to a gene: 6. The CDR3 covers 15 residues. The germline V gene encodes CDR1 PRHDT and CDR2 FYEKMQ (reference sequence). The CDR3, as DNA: TGTGCCAGCAGCTTAACAGGGGGCGCGGAGGAGACCCAGTACTTC. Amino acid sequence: CASSLTGGAEETQYF.

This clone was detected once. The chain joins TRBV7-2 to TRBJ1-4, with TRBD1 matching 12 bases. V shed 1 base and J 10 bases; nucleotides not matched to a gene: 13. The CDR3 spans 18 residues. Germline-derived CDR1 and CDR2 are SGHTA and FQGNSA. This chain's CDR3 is CASSLVKGQGASSAKLFF. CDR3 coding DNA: TGTGCCAGCAGCTTAGTTAAGGGACAGGGGGCGAGTTCGGCAAAACTGTTTTTT.

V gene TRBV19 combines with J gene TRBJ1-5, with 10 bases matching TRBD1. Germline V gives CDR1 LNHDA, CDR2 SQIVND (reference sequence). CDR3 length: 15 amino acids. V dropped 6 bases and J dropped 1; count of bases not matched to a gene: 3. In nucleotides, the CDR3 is TGTGCCAGTAGATTGACAGGGGGCAGCAATCAGCCCCAGCATTTT. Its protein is CASRLTGGSNQPQHF.

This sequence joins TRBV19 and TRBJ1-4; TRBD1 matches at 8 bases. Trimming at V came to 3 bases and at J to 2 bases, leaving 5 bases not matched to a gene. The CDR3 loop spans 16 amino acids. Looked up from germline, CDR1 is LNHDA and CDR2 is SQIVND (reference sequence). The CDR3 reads CASSISGGATNEKLFF. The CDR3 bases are TGTGCCAGTAGTATCTCAGGGGGCGCGACTAATGAAAAACTGTTTTTT.

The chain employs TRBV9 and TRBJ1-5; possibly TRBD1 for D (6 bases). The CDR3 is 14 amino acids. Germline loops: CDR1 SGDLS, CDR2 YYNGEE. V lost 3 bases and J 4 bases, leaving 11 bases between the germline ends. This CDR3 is CASSGGTTNQPQHF. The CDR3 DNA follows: TGTGCCAGCAGCGGAGGGACAACTAATCAGCCCCAGCATTTT.

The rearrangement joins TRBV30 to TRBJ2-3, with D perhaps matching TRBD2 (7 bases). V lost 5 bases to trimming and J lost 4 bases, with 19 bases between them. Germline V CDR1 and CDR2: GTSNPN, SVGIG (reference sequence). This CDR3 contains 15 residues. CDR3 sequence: CAWGRGQGRADTQYF. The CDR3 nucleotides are TGTGCCTGGGGGCGGGGGCAGGGGAGGGCAGATACGCAGTATTTT.

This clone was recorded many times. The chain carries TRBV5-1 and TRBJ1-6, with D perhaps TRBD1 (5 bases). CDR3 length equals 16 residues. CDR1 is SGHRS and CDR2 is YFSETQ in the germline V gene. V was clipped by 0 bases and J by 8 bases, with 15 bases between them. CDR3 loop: CASSLDWGRDDSPLHF. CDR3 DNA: TGCGCCAGCAGCTTGGACTGGGGCAGGGATGATTCACCCCTCCACTTT.

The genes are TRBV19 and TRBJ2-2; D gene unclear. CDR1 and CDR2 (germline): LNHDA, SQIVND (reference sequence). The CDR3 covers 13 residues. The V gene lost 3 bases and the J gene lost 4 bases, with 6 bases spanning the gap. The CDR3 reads CASSIHSTGELFF. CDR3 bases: TGTGCCAGTAGTATCCACAGCACCGGGGAGCTGTTTTTT.